Each of the 8 T cell receptor beta chains below was sequenced from the same sample in a study of metastatic and nonmetastatic thyroid tumors. With MiXCR, TCRdb reprocessed the PCR reads. The sample yields approximately 17,000 clones, around 17% seen once. Until they underwent thyroid surgery, no patient had received any treatment. Sequenced sample: blood. The receptor set was obtained from a male donor with papillary thyroid cancer or a benign thyroid nodule (not recorded which). Some clones in this sample may be carry-over from other donors' samples.

This clone was observed at least ten times. Other DNA sequences in this sample translate to the same CDR3. The V and J genes are TRBV7-2 and TRBJ2-1; no clear D gene. The CDR3 runs 14 residues. Germline CDR1 is SGHTA and CDR2 is FQGNSA. Trimming took 2 bases from V and 13 from J, leaving 18 bases between them. CDR3 sequence reads: CASSLSSAPSNQFF. The CDR3 DNA follows: TGTGCCAGCAGCTTAAGTTCAGCGCCTAGTAATCAGTTCTTC. Full variable domain (rest looked up from reference TRBV7-2 and TRBJ2-1): GAGVSQSPSNKVTEKGKDVELRCDPISGHTALYWYRQSLGQGLEFLIYFQGNSAPDKSGLPSDRFSAERTGGSVSTLTIQRTQQEDSAVYLCASSLSSAPSNQFFGPGTRLTVL.

V and J are TRBV6-2 or TRBV6-3 and TRBJ2-1; 7 positions match TRBD2. This CDR3 is 14 amino acids long. Germline V gene lookup returns CDR1 MNHEY and CDR2 SVGEGT. After removal of 6 bases from V and 15 bases from J, the junction contained 17 bases not matched to a gene. CDR3 in amino acids: CASSTSVGLFVVFF. CDR3 DNA sequence: TGTGCCAGCAGCACTAGCGTGGGGTTGTTTGTGGTGTTCTTC.

The chain recombines TRBV19 with TRBJ2-3, with 9 bases that match TRBD1. V lost 5 bases, J lost 2 bases, and 5 bases stayed unmatched. Germline V gene data show CDR1 as LNHDA and CDR2 as SQIVND (reference sequence). The length of the CDR3 is 15 residues. The CDR3 DNA reads as TGTGCCAGTAGTCGACAGGGGGGTGCCACAGATACGCAGTATTTT. Protein: CASSRQGGATDTQYF.

Within the sample, this clone is medium-sized (0.01 to 0.1%). The genes are TRBV12-3 or TRBV12-4 and TRBJ2-7; TRBD2 aligns across 14 bases. Trimming cost V 5 bases and J 5 bases; bases outside gene matches: 5. The CDR3 has 15 residues. For the CDR3, the DNA is TGTGCCAGCAGTACGGGACTAGCGGGAGCCCACGAGCAGTACTTC. Amino acid sequence: CASSTGLAGAHEQYF.

This clone was picked up many times. V gene TRBV6-4 combines with J gene TRBJ2-6; D ambiguous. Deletions cut 6 bases from V and 0 bases from J, with 6 bases between. CDR1 MRHNA and CDR2 SNTAGT come from the germline V gene. CDR3 length: 14 residues. CDR3 DNA: TGTGCCAGCAGCTTCGACTCTGGGGCCAACGTCCTGACTTTC. It is translated as CASSFDSGANVLTF.

In this sample, this clone turned up once. This chain links TRBV12-3 or TRBV12-4 with TRBJ2-3; TRBD1 might be the D (5 bases). V was clipped by 4 bases and J by 5 bases, with 10 bases between them. The CDR3 sequence is 13 residues long. CDR3 region: CASSSHRLDTQYF. CDR3 DNA sequence: TGTGCCAGCAGTTCCCACAGGTTAGATACGCAGTATTTT.

This clone has at least ten counts. DNA for the CDR3: TGTGCCAGCAGTTACCGGTCGGGACAGGGTATTACTGAAGCTTTCTTT. Translation gives CASSYRSGQGITEAFF. The chain combines TRBV6-7 with TRBJ1-1; TRBD1 agrees at 9 bases. TRBV6-7 counts as an open reading frame of uncertain function. The CDR3 has 16 amino acids. The junction had 9 bases not matched to a gene; V was cut back by 2 bases and J by 5 bases.

This clone appeared many times. The rearrangement joins TRBV5-8 to TRBJ2-7; a possible D gene is TRBD1 (6 bases). Trimming pared 4 bases from V and 4 bases from J, leaving 18 bases between. Germline V gives CDR1 SGHTS, CDR2 YDEGEE. The CDR3 length is 15 residues. The CDR3 sequence is CASSKTGVLGYEQYF. The CDR3 coding sequence is TGTGCCAGCAGCAAGACAGGAGTGTTGGGATACGAGCAGTACTTC.